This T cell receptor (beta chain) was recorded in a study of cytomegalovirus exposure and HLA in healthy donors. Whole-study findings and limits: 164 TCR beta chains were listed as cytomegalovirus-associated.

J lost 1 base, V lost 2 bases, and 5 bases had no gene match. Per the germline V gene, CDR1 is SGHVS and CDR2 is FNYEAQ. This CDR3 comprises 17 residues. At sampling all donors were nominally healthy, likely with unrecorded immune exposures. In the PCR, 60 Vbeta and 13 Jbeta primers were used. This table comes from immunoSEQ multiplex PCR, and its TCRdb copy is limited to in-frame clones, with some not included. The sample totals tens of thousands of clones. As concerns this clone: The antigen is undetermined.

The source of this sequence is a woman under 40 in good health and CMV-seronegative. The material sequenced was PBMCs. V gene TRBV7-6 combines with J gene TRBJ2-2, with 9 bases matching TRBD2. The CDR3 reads CASSLIAGALNTGELFF. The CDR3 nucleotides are TGTGCCAGCAGCTTAATAGCGGGGGCCTTGAACACCGGGGAGCTGTTTTTT.